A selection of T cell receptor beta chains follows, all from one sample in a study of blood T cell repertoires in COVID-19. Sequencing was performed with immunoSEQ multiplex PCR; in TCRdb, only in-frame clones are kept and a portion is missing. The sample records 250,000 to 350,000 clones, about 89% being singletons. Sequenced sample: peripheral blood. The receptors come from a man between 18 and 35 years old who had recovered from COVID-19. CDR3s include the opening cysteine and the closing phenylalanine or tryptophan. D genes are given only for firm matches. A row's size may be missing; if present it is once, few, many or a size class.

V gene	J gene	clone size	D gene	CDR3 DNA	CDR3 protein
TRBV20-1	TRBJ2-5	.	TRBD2	TGCAGTGCTAGTTATAGCGGGGGAGAGACCCAGTACTTC	CSASYSGGETQYF
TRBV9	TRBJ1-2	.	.	TGTGCCAGCAGCGTAGAAGGGGCGGCCTATGGCTACACCTTC	CASSVEGAAYGYTF
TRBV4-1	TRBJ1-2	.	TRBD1	TGCGCCAGCAGCCAGGACAGGGATACCTATGGCTACACCTTC	CASSQDRDTYGYTF
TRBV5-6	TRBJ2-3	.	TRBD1	TGTGCCAGCAGCTTGGACAGGGGAGTCACAGATACGCAGTATTTT	CASSLDRGVTDTQYF
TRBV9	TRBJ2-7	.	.	TGTGCCAGCAGCGCCACCCTTGGGCGGGCCTACGAGCAGTACTTC	CASSATLGRAYEQYF
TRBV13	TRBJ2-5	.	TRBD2	TGTGCCAGCAGCCCCCGGACTAGCGGGGTGGAGACCCAGTACTTC	CASSPRTSGVETQYF
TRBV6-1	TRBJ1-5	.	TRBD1	TGTGCCAGCAGTGAATCGGCAGGGGGTCTTTATAGCAATCAGCCCCAGCATTTT	CASSESAGGLYSNQPQHF
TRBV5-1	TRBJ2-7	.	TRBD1	TGCGCCAGCAGCCTAGGGACAGCAAACTACGAGCAGTACTTC	CASSLGTANYEQYF
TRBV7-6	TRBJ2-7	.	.	TGTGCCAGCAGCTTAACAGGGCGAAACGAGCAGTACTTC	CASSLTGRNEQYF
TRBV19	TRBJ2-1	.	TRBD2	TGTGCCACCACCGCTCTTGGGAGCGGGGGGGCTGAGCAGTTCTTC	CATTALGSGGAEQFF
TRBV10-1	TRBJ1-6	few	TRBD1	TGCGCCAGCATCCCGACAGGGTCTAATTCACCCCTCCACTTT	CASIPTGSNSPLHF
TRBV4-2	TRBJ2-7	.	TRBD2	TGTGCCAGCAGCCAAGATCGGGGACTAGCGGGCTACGAGCAGTACTTC	CASSQDRGLAGYEQYF
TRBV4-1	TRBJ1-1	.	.	TGCGCCAGCAGACTGAACAGCCTCGTCGACACTGAAGCTTTCTTT	CASRLNSLVDTEAFF
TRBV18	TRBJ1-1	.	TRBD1	TGTGCCAGCTCCCGGGACAGGAACACTGAAGCTTTCTTT	CASSRDRNTEAFF
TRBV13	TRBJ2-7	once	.	TGTGCCAGCAGCTTCGGGGGACTTCAGTACTTC	CASSFGGLQYF
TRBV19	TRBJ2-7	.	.	TGTGCCAGCGGGGGAACGCTCTACTACGAGCAGTACTTC	CASGGTLYYEQYF